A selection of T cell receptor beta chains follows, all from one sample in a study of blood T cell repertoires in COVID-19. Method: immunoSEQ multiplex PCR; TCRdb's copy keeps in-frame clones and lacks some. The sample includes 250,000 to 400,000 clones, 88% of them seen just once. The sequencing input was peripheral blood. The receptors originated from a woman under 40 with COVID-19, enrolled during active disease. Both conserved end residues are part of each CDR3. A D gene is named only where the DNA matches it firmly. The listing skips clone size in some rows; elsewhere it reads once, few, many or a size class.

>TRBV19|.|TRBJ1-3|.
CASSLDSSGNTIYF
TGTGCCAGTAGTTTAGACAGCTCTGGAAACACCATATATTTT
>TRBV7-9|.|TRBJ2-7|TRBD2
CASSLIAGASYEQYF
TGTGCCAGCAGCTTAATAGCGGGGGCCTCCTACGAGCAGTACTTC
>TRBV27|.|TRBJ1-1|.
CASSSRLLGAEAFF
TGTGCCAGCAGTTCCAGACTCCTCGGGGCTGAAGCTTTCTTT
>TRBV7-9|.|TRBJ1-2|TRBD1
CASSRTTGTPPNYGYTF
TGTGCCAGCAGCCGAACGACAGGGACCCCCCCTAACTATGGCTACACCTTC
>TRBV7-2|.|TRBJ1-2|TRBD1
CASSYRGNSQYGYTF
TGTGCCAGCAGCTACAGGGGGAACTCACAATATGGCTACACCTTC
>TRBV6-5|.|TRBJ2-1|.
CASRKQGLDNEQFF
TGTGCCAGCAGGAAGCAGGGTTTAGACAATGAGCAGTTCTTC
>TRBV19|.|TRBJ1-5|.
CASRSYEGLDQPQHF
TGTGCCAGTAGGTCTTACGAGGGCTTGGATCAGCCCCAGCATTTT
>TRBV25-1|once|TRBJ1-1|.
CASRQVGNTEAFF
TGTGCCAGCAGACAGGTCGGGAACACTGAAGCTTTCTTT
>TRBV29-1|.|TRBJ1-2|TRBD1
CSVWTGEDGYTF
TGCAGCGTTTGGACAGGGGAGGATGGCTACACCTTC
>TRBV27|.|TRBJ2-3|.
CASSQLTGVHHTQYF
TGTGCCAGCAGCCAATTAACCGGGGTCCATCATACGCAGTATTTT